This T cell receptor beta chain came from a study of shared clonotypes between healthy human individuals. In the source study's methods: Filtering of immunoSEQ junctional sequences could not match full-length read filtering. Libraries were prepared by immunoSEQ multiplex PCR; TCRdb keeps only in-frame clonotypes and omits some of them. V and J calls and clone size are given by that table; D and trimming were obtained from the DNA. The sample includes more than 400,000 clones, about 84% of them seen just once. Only Caucasian adults living in Nashville, Tennessee served as donors. Between the trimmed V and J ends, which lost 2 bases and 0 bases, there was a span of 17 bases. Germline CDR1 reads SGHTA; CDR2 reads FQGTGA. The CDR3 is made up of 18 amino acids.

The sample consisted of PBMCs. The chain employs TRBV7-3 and TRBJ1-3, with D unclear. This clonotype was sampled from a woman aged 40 to 50 in good health. Some clones in this sample may be carry-over from other donors' samples. The chain's CDR3 is CASSLPRQPGLSGNTIYF. CDR3 in DNA: TGTGCCAGCAGCTTACCCCGTCAACCCGGGCTCTCTGGAAACACCATATATTTT.